These 21 T cell receptor beta chains were sequenced from one sample in a study of Ad26.COV2.S vaccination and SARS-CoV-2 variants. Stated treatment: around 19 received Ad26.COV2.S at low or high dose, single or two shots; roughly 5 received placebo; per-sample allocation not given. Sampling took place 63 days after the first vaccine or placebo injection. Data came from immunoSEQ multiplex PCR; TCRdb stores just in-frame clones and leaves some out. Seen here are a few hundred thousand clones, about 90% observed once, and the top ten hold roughly 4%. The specimen comprised peripheral blood, sampled in a trial of Ad26.COV2.S vaccine versus placebo. These receptors were obtained from a person aged 18-65 years who received the Ad26.COV2.S COVID-19 vaccine or a placebo.

The gene calls are TRBV4-2 and TRBJ2-3; TRBD2 matches at 9 bases. The germline CDR1 and CDR2 sequences are LGHNA and YNFKEQ. This CDR3 is built from 17 residues. V lost 1 base and J lost 4; bases outside the gene matches: 9. This CDR3 reads CASSQGLREGKSDTQYF. As DNA, the CDR3 is TGTGCCAGCAGCCAAGGACTGCGGGAGGGCAAATCAGATACGCAGTATTTT.

The CDR3 region is CATTGQGGINEQFF. The DNA of the CDR3 is TGTGCCACCACTGGACAGGGGGGGATAAATGAGCAGTTCTTC. The rearrangement joins TRBV24-1 to TRBJ2-1; 10 bases are shared with TRBD1. Germline CDR1 and CDR2: KGHDR and SFDVKD. The CDR3 runs to 14 residues. Unmatched junction bases numbered 7, after V lost 8 bases and J lost 7 bases.

The chain combines TRBV12-3 or TRBV12-4 with TRBJ2-1; no clear D. The CDR3 is 12 amino acids. Trimming stripped 4 bases from V and 6 bases from J, with 7 bases between. CDR3 loop: CASSSDSNEQFF. DNA for the CDR3: TGTGCCAGCAGTTCCGACTCCAATGAGCAGTTCTTC.

The chain is built from TRBV14 and TRBJ2-3, with 7 bases lining up with TRBD1. The CDR3 contains 15 residues. Trimming took 4 bases from V and 3 from J; bases not matched to a gene: 7. Germline CDR1 reads SGHDN; CDR2 reads FVKESK. DNA of the CDR3: TGTGCCAGCAGCCGAAACACAGGGGCGACAGATACGCAGTATTTT. This codes for CASSRNTGATDTQYF.

The chain uses TRBV13 and TRBJ2-1; perhaps TRBD2 as D (6 bases). Germline V CDR1 and CDR2: PRHDT, FYEKMQ (reference sequence). V was trimmed by 0 bases and J by 9 bases, leaving 9 bases between them. CDR3 size: 13 residues. CDR3: CASSLGTSREQFF. For the CDR3, the DNA is TGTGCCAGCAGCTTAGGCACTAGCCGTGAGCAGTTCTTC.

The rearrangement joins TRBV29-1 to TRBJ2-7; D gene uncertain. Looked up from germline, CDR1 is SQVTM and CDR2 is ANQGSEA. The CDR3 contains 12 residues. Deletions cut 4 bases from V and 7 bases from J, with 14 bases between. The CDR3 coding sequence is TGCAGCGTTGGTGTGGGCTTTGGTGAGCAGTACTTC. Translated, it gives CSVGVGFGEQYF.

This chain links TRBV12-3 or TRBV12-4 with TRBJ2-2; TRBD1 might be the D (5 bases). The germline V and J ends were trimmed by 3 bases and 6 bases, with 8 bases remaining between them. The CDR3 covers 13 residues. The DNA of the CDR3 is TGTGCCAGCAGTTTGGGGCTAGCCGGGGAGCTGTTTTTT. The encoded protein is CASSLGLAGELFF.

The chain carries TRBV14 and TRBJ2-1; 14 nucleotides align to TRBD2. The CDR3 extends over 18 amino acids. Germline V lookup: CDR1 SGHDN, CDR2 FVKESK. V was pared by 0 bases and J by 8 bases, with 9 bases of the junction left unmatched. The CDR3: CASSQDYRLAGGKDEQFF. The CDR3 bases are TGTGCCAGCAGCCAAGACTACCGACTAGCGGGAGGGAAGGATGAGCAGTTCTTC.

This clone was observed once. V gene TRBV7-3 combines with J gene TRBJ2-1; D not resolved. CDR1 SGHTA and CDR2 FQGTGA come from the germline V gene. This CDR3 contains 13 residues. V lost 3 bases, J lost 8 bases, and 11 bases lay in between. The CDR3 is CASSFGVLDEQFF. The DNA of the CDR3 is TGTGCCAGCAGCTTTGGGGTTTTGGATGAGCAGTTCTTC.

The chain links TRBV14 to TRBJ2-1; 9 bases agree with TRBD2. The J segment lost 4 bases and the V segment lost 4 bases, leaving 8 bases of the junction unmatched. The CDR3 runs 16 residues. CDR1 is SGHDN, CDR2 FVKESK, per germline. The CDR3 region has the DNA TGTGCCAGCAGCCTTACCATGACTAGCGGATACAATGAGCAGTTCTTC. Its translation is CASSLTMTSGYNEQFF.

The rearrangement links TRBV27 to TRBJ2-5; 8 bases match TRBD1. The CDR3 contains 17 residues. Trimming at V came to 0 bases and at J to 5 bases, leaving 11 bases not matched to a gene. Per the germline V gene, CDR1 is MNHEY and CDR2 is SMNVEV (reference sequence). Here the CDR3 reads CASSLSIRGQDAETQYF. The CDR3 region has the DNA TGTGCCAGCAGTTTATCGATAAGGGGACAGGATGCGGAGACCCAGTACTTC.

The V call is TRBV5-6, the J call TRBJ2-7; 9 bases fit TRBD1. CDR3 size: 16 residues. J gave up 0 bases and V 4 bases, and 8 bases lay outside the gene matches. Germline V CDR1 and CDR2: SGHDT, YYEEEE. The CDR3 nucleotides are TGTGCCAGCAGCACCGGGACAGGGTTTAGCTCCTACGAGCAGTACTTC. It encodes CASSTGTGFSSYEQYF. Using reference TRBV5-6 and TRBJ2-7 for the parts outside the CDR3, the full variable domain is DAGVTQSPTHLIKTRGQQVTLRCSPKSGHDTVSWYQQALGQGPQFIFQYYEEEERQRGNFPDRFSGHQFPNYSSELNVNALLLGDSALYLCASSTGTGFSSYEQYFGPGTRLTVT.

The chain carries TRBV5-1 and TRBJ2-5, with 8 positions matching TRBD2. Germline loops: CDR1 SGHRS, CDR2 YFSETQ. CDR3 length: 18 residues. V lost 2 bases, J lost 5 bases, and 17 bases stayed unmatched. CDR3 in amino acids: CASSFGAGVDVFTETQYF. Here the CDR3 DNA reads TGCGCCAGCAGCTTCGGAGCGGGAGTAGATGTTTTTACGGAGACCCAGTACTTC.

This clone occurred once. This chain joins TRBV10-3 and TRBJ2-2, with 12 bases identical to TRBD2. V lost 4 bases and J lost 4; bases outside the gene matches: 7. The CDR3 runs 17 residues. CDR1 ENHRY and CDR2 SYGVKD come from the germline V gene. CDR3 DNA sequence: TGTGCCATCAGTGGGCTAGCGGGAGGGCTTGGCACCGGGGAGCTGTTTTTT. This translates into CAISGLAGGLGTGELFF.

This sequence joins TRBV3-1 (or the pseudogene TRBV3-2) and TRBJ2-3; 9 nucleotides align to TRBD2. Germline assignment: CDR1 LGHDT and CDR2 YNNKEL (reference sequence). Unmatched junction bases numbered 1, after V lost 4 bases and J lost 2 bases. The length of the CDR3 is 14 residues. CDR3 nucleotide sequence: TGTGCCAGCAGCCTAGCGGGGGACACAGATACGCAGTATTTT. Protein product: CASSLAGDTDTQYF.

The chain combines TRBV27 with TRBJ2-7; TRBD1 agrees at 8 bases. Germline lookup yields CDR1 MNHEY and CDR2 SMNVEV (reference sequence). The V segment lost 6 bases and the J segment 3 bases; nucleotides outside the gene matches: 7. CDR3 length: 14 residues. The CDR3 protein is CASSLRGTGYEQYF. As DNA, the CDR3 is TGTGCCAGCAGCTTAAGGGGGACAGGCTACGAGCAGTACTTC.

Only a few counts were recorded for this clone. The V gene is TRBV11-2, the J gene TRBJ1-6; D remains unclear. V lost 5 bases and J 9 bases, leaving 17 bases between the germline ends. The germline CDR1 and CDR2 sequences are SGHAT and FQNNGV. This CDR3 region has 15 residues. The CDR3 loop reads CASSTAWGGSSPLHF. The CDR3, as DNA: TGTGCCAGCAGCACCGCGTGGGGAGGAAGTTCACCCCTCCACTTT.

The V call is TRBV24-1, the J call TRBJ2-5; perhaps TRBD1 as D (6 bases). There are 15 residues in the CDR3. With 4 bases removed from V and 5 bases from J, the gap between germline ends came to 16 bases. Germline V gene sequence: CDR1 KGHDR, CDR2 SFDVKD. CDR3 DNA sequence: TGTGCCACCAGTGACACCGGGCAGGGGTCCGAGACCCAGTACTTC. Residues: CATSDTGQGSETQYF.

The table lists this clone with a few counts. The V gene is TRBV6-5, the J gene TRBJ2-3; D is ambiguous. V lost 2 bases, J lost 0 bases, and 9 bases lay in between. This CDR3 is built from 15 residues. From germline, CDR1 is MNHEY and CDR2 SVGAGI. For the CDR3, the DNA is TGTGCCAGCAGTTACACCCCCGACAGCACAGATACGCAGTATTTT. Translation gives CASSYTPDSTDTQYF.

J is TRBJ2-7 and V is TRBV9; D unresolved. The CDR3 sequence is 12 residues long. Germline CDR1 SGDLS, CDR2 YYNGEE. The ends were cut back, 4 bases at V and 0 bases at J, with 5 bases in the middle. The CDR3 nucleotides are TGTGCCAGCAGCTCGAGCTCCTACGAGCAGTACTTC. Translation: CASSSSSYEQYF.

The V and J genes are TRBV30 and TRBJ2-3; no clear D. Looked up from germline, CDR1 is GTSNPN and CDR2 is SVGIG (reference sequence). The CDR3 totals 14 residues. The V and J ends lost 2 bases and 3 bases respectively, with 12 bases between them. This chain's CDR3 is CAWSLYTGTDTQYF. The DNA for the CDR3 is TGTGCCTGGAGTTTATATACTGGGACAGATACGCAGTATTTT.